This passage covers 22 T cell receptor beta chains from one sample sequenced in a study of post-analysis software for immune sequencing data. Study results and caveats: Roughly 5 TRBV segments (TRBV5-6, TRBV5-1 and TRBV20-1 among them) occurred more frequently in patients than in controls.

Incorporated into the TCR beta cDNA libraries were unique molecular identifiers, which served to reduce PCR and sequencing biases. Each CDR3 protein gets one entry after TCRdb re-called the PCR reads with MiXCR. The sample consists of hundreds of thousands of distinct CDR3 sequences, 44% of them appearing once. Their specific antigens are unknown. The sequenced sample was blood. These receptors came from a girl aged 5-17 years with multiple sclerosis.

This clonotype was counted between two and nine times. This rearrangement joins TRBV10-1 to TRBJ2-1, with 9 bases that match TRBD2. The CDR3 is made up of 13 amino acids. Germline V gene sequence: CDR1 WNHNN, CDR2 SYGVQD (reference sequence). With V trimmed by 4 bases and J by 5 bases, 0 bases remained unmatched. The CDR3 region is CASSVAGDNEQFF. In DNA, the CDR3 is TGCGCCAGCAGTGTAGCGGGGGACAATGAGCAGTTCTTC.

The V call is TRBV10-1, the J call TRBJ2-5; D is unresolved. Trimming cost V 0 bases and J 5 bases, with 7 bases left between them. Germline V gene lookup returns CDR1 WNHNN and CDR2 SYGVQD (reference sequence). The CDR3 is 13 amino acids. The CDR3 reads CASSESLGETQYF. CDR3 DNA sequence: TGCGCCAGCAGTGAGTCTCTGGGGGAGACCCAGTACTTC.

The chain carries TRBV5-6 and TRBJ2-7, with D perhaps TRBD2 (5 bases). CDR1 is SGHDT and CDR2 is YYEEEE in the germline V gene. The length of the CDR3 is 16 residues. V lost 0 bases and J lost 4, with 17 bases in between. Written as DNA, the CDR3 is TGTGCCAGCAGCTTGGCGGGAAGGTGGTCTCAATACGAGCAGTACTTC. Residues: CASSLAGRWSQYEQYF.

The V call is TRBV12-3 or TRBV12-4, the J call TRBJ2-7; no clear D. The CDR3 has 12 amino acids. Trimming took 2 bases from V and 11 from J, leaving 13 bases between them. The CDR3 here is CASSLNQAREYF. CDR3 sequence (DNA): TGTGCCAGCAGTTTAAATCAGGCACGAGAGTACTTC.

A few counts support this clonotype. The V and J genes are TRBV7-4 and TRBJ2-7; TRBD1 or TRBD2 may be the D gene (6 bases each). V lost 1 base and J lost 3, with 16 bases in between. The CDR3 loop spans 16 amino acids. Germline V gives CDR1 SGHVT, CDR2 SQSDAQ. The CDR3 spells CASSLGSRGPHYEQYF. DNA for the CDR3: TGTGCCAGCAGCTTAGGGTCCCGGGGGCCCCACTACGAGCAGTACTTC.

This clonotype was seen a few times. The V and J genes are TRBV4-1 and TRBJ2-3, with TRBD2 matching over 8 bases. Germline CDR1 and CDR2: MGHRA and YSYEKL. J gave up 4 bases and V 2 bases, and 11 bases lay outside the gene matches. The CDR3 covers 17 residues. CDR3: CASSQPSAGGLADTQYF. The CDR3 DNA sequence: TGCGCCAGCAGCCAACCCTCTGCGGGGGGCCTCGCAGATACGCAGTATTTT.

The table lists this clonotype with a few counts. The chain uses TRBV5-1 and TRBJ2-5; perhaps TRBD2 as D (5 bases). V was cut by 4 bases and J by 1 base, with 11 bases left in between. CDR3 length equals 14 residues. Germline V gives CDR1 SGHRS, CDR2 YFSETQ. The CDR3, as DNA: TGCGCCAGCAGCCAGGAGGTTATCCAAGAGACCCAGTACTTC. It translates to CASSQEVIQETQYF.

The chain recombines TRBV12-3 or TRBV12-4 with TRBJ2-1, with a weak D call TRBD2 (6 bases). V lost 6 bases and J lost 1, with 10 bases in between. The CDR3 is 14 residues long. Here the CDR3 reads CASRPGTSYNEQFF. The DNA for the CDR3 is TGTGCCAGCAGACCCGGGACTTCCTACAATGAGCAGTTCTTC.

This clonotype came up a few times. This chain links TRBV6-5 with TRBJ1-2, with 8 bases matching TRBD1. V shed 4 bases and J 1 base; nucleotides not matched to a gene: 8. Germline V gives CDR1 MNHEY, CDR2 SVGAGI. The length of the CDR3 is 16 residues. The CDR3 protein is CASSFGQGIHNYGYTF. The CDR3 DNA reads as TGTGCCAGCAGTTTCGGACAGGGAATTCATAACTATGGCTACACCTTC.

The CDR3 protein is CASGAIYEQYF. For the CDR3, the DNA is TGTGCCAGCGGCGCGATATACGAGCAGTACTTC. The chain links TRBV12-3 or TRBV12-4 to TRBJ2-5; the D is unclear. The tail of the sequence fits TRBJ2-7 better, so the J call may be wrong. This CDR3 has 11 amino acids.

This rearrangement joins TRBV5-5 to TRBJ2-7, with D possibly being TRBD1 or TRBD2 (5 bases each). The CDR3 consists of 15 residues. V gave up 5 bases and J gave up 4 bases, with 19 bases separating them. Germline V CDR1 and CDR2: SGHKS, YYEKEE (reference sequence). The CDR3 region has the DNA TGTGCCAGCAGTGATCACCGGGACGCGGATTACGAGCAGTACTTC. Amino acids: CASSDHRDADYEQYF. The variable domain in full, completed from reference TRBV5-5 and TRBJ2-7, reads DAGVTQSPTHLIKTRGQQVTLRCSPISGHKSVSWYQQVLGQGPQFIFQYYEKEERGRGNFPDRFSARQFPNYSSELNVNALLLGDSALYLCASSDHRDADYEQYFGPGTRLTVT.

This rearrangement joins TRBV24-1 to TRBJ2-4; 7 bases align to TRBD1. The J call may be wrong; the DNA end is better matched by TRBJ2-7. Germline lookup yields CDR1 KGHDR and CDR2 SFDVKD. There are 14 residues in the CDR3. The CDR3: CATSDTGQTYEQYF. Here the CDR3 DNA reads TGTGCCACCAGTGACACGGGACAGACCTACGAGCAGTACTTC.

This chain joins TRBV10-3 and TRBJ2-7, with TRBD1 matching 10 bases. Germline V gives CDR1 ENHRY, CDR2 SYGVKD. V lost 4 bases and J lost 1; bases outside the gene matches: 4. The CDR3 runs 15 residues. In nucleotides, the CDR3 is TGTGCCATCAGTGCCCCGGGACAGGGGTCCTACGAGCAGTACTTC. Its protein is CAISAPGQGSYEQYF.

This chain connects TRBV25-1 to TRBJ1-1, with D perhaps matching TRBD1 (5 bases). CDR1 is MGHDK and CDR2 is SYGVNS in the germline V gene. The CDR3 runs to 12 residues. Trimming stripped 8 bases from V and 6 bases from J, with 13 bases between. The CDR3 region has the DNA TGTGCCAGCCCCAGGGTACAGGCTGAAGCTTTCTTT. As protein: CASPRVQAEAFF.

CDR3 amino acids: CASSDSYRVSGDYGYTF. The CDR3 DNA reads TGCGCCAGCAGCGATAGTTACAGGGTTTCCGGCGACTATGGCTACACCTTC. This sequence joins TRBV5-1 and TRBJ1-2, with D possibly matching TRBD1 (6 bases). Trimming shortened V by 4 bases and J by 3 bases, and 22 bases separated the two germline ends. The length of the CDR3 is 17 residues. Germline loops: CDR1 SGHRS, CDR2 YFSETQ.

In DNA form, the CDR3 reads TGTGCCAGCAGCTCTACGGAGAACACCGGGGAGCTGTTTTTT. Its translation is CASSSTENTGELFF. The V and J genes are TRBV7-8 and TRBJ2-2; D gene unclear. Germline V gives CDR1 SGHVS, CDR2 FQNEAQ. V lost 4 bases and J lost 1, with 7 bases in between. The CDR3 runs to 14 residues. The whole variable domain, filled in from reference TRBV7-8 and TRBJ2-2, reads GAGVSQSPRYKVAKRGQDVALRCDPISGHVSLFWYQQALGQGPEFLTYFQNEAQLDKSGLPSDRFFAERPEGSVSTLKIQRTQQEDSAVYLCASSSTENTGELFFGEGSRLTVL.

This clonotype has just a few counts. This chain joins TRBV6-4 and TRBJ2-5; 11 nucleotides match TRBD2. The CDR3 consists of 14 residues. The germline CDR1 and CDR2 sequences are MRHNA and SNTAGT. The V segment lost 6 bases and the J segment 4 bases; nucleotides outside the gene matches: 4. This CDR3 reads CASSAGTSGETQYF. CDR3 coding DNA: TGTGCCAGCAGCGCCGGGACTAGCGGAGAGACCCAGTACTTC.

A few counts support this clonotype. This chain connects TRBV10-3 to TRBJ2-7, with D hard to call. The germline V gene has CDR1 ENHRY and CDR2 SYGVKD. The CDR3 has 15 residues. With 3 bases removed from V and 3 bases from J, the gap between germline ends came to 15 bases. In DNA form, the CDR3 reads TGTGCCATCAGTGACTACGCTCCAGTAGGCTACGAGCAGTACTTC. Its translation is CAISDYAPVGYEQYF.

The table lists this clonotype with a few counts. The J gene is TRBJ2-1, the V gene TRBV10-3; TRBD1 matches 8 bases. The CDR3 totals 13 residues. Germline V gene data show CDR1 as ENHRY and CDR2 as SYGVKD. J was trimmed by 7 bases and V by 6 bases; bases with no gene match: 5. The CDR3 nucleotides read TGTGCCATCAGGGACAGGGTGGAAAATGAGCAGTTCTTC. It specifies CAIRDRVENEQFF.

The chain recombines TRBV3-1 with TRBJ2-3; D gene ambiguous. Germline V gene data show CDR1 as LGHDT and CDR2 as YNNKEL (reference sequence). Trimming took off 0 bases at V and 2 bases at J, with 12 bases between the two ends. CDR3 length equals 16 residues. The CDR3 DNA reads as TGTGCCAGCAGCCAAGATATCGACCACCTCACAGATACGCAGTATTTT. It yields the protein CASSQDIDHLTDTQYF.

The chain has TRBV7-3 and TRBJ2-1; the D call may be TRBD1 or TRBD2 (5 bases each). This CDR3 region has 11 residues. Trimming pared 5 bases from V and 12 bases from J, leaving 11 bases between. Germline CDR1 reads SGHTA; CDR2 reads FQGTGA. The chain's CDR3 is CASSPGTMQFF. The CDR3 DNA sequence: TGTGCCAGCAGCCCGGGGACGATGCAGTTCTTC.

The CDR3 region is CASSSEATSGQETQYF. The CDR3 DNA reads as TGTGCCAGCAGCTCCGAAGCGACTAGCGGCCAAGAGACCCAGTACTTC. The chain couples TRBV3-1 to TRBJ2-5; 9 bases are shared with TRBD2. CDR1 and CDR2 (germline): LGHDT, YNNKEL (reference sequence). The junction had 8 bases not matched to a gene; V was cut back by 5 bases and J by 1 base. The CDR3 runs 16 residues.